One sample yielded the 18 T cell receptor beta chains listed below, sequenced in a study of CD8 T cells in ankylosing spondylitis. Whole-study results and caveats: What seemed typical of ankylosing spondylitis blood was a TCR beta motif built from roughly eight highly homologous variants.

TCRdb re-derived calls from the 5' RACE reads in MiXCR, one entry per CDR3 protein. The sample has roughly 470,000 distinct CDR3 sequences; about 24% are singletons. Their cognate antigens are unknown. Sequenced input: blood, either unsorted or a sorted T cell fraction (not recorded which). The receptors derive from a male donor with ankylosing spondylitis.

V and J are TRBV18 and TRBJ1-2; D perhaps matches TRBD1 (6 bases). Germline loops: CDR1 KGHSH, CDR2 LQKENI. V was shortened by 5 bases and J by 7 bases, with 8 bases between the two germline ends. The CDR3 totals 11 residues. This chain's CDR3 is CASSTGFGYTF. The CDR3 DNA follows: TGTGCCAGCTCAACAGGGTTTGGCTACACCTTC.

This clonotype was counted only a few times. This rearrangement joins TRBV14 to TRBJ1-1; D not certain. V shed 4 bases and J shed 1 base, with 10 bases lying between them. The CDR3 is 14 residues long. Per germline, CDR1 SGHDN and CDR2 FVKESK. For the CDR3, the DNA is TGTGCCAGCAGCCTTTGGGCGGGGAACACTGAAGCTTTCTTT. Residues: CASSLWAGNTEAFF.

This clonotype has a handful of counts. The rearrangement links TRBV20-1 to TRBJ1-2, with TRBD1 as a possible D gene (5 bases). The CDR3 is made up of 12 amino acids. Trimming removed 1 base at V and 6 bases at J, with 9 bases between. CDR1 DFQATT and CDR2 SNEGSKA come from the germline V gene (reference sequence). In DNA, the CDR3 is TGCAGTGCTAGAGCAACAGGTGATGGCTACACCTTC. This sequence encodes CSARATGDGYTF.

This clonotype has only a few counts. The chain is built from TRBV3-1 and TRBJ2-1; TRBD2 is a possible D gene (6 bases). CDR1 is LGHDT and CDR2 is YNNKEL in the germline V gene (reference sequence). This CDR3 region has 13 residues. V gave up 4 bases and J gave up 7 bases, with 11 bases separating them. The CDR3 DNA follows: TGTGCCAGCAGCCGACTAGGGTCGAATGAGCAGTTCTTC. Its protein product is CASSRLGSNEQFF.

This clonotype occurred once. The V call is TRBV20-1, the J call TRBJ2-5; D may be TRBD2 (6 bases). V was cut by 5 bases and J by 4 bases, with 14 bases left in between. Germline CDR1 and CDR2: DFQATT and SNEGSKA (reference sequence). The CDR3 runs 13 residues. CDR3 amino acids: CSAGGSPLETQYF. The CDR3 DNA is TGCAGTGCTGGGGGGAGCCCGTTAGAGACCCAGTACTTC.

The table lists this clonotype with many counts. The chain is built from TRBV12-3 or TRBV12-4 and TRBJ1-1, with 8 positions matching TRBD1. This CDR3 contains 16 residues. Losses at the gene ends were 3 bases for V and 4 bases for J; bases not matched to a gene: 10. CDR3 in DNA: TGTGCCAGCAGTTTGGGTACAGGGGGAGGTGGCACTGAAGCTTTCTTT. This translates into CASSLGTGGGGTEAFF.

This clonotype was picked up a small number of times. This CDR3 is CASSSSRDIAETQYF. CDR3 bases: TGTGCCAGCAGCTCGTCCCGGGACATAGCGGAGACCCAGTACTTC. The rearrangement links TRBV5-5 to TRBJ2-5; maybe TRBD1 (6 bases). CDR1 is SGHKS, CDR2 YYEKEE, per germline (reference sequence). The CDR3 is 15 amino acids. V lost 3 bases, J lost 5 bases, and 17 bases lay in between.

CDR3 in amino acids: CASSPTGANNQPQHF. In nucleotides, the CDR3 is TGTGCCAGCAGCCCTACAGGGGCTAACAATCAGCCCCAGCATTTT. The J gene is TRBJ1-5, the V gene TRBV28, with 7 bases aligning to TRBD1. The length of the CDR3 is 15 residues. Germline assignment: CDR1 MDHEN and CDR2 SYDVKM. V shed 6 bases and J 3 bases; nucleotides not matched to a gene: 8.

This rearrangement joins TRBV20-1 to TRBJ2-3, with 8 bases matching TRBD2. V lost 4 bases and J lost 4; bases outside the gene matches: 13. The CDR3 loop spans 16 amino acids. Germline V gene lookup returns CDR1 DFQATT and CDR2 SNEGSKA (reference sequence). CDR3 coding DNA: TGCAGTGCTACCGGGAGGGCCTCAGAGTTATCAGATACGCAGTATTTT. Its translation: CSATGRASELSDTQYF.

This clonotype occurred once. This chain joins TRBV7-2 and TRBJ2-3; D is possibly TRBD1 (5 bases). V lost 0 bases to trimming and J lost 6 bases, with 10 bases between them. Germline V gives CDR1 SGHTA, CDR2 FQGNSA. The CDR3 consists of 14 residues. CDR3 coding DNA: TGTGCCAGCAGCTTAGCGGCAGGGCAGGATACGCAGTATTTT. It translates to CASSLAAGQDTQYF.

The DNA of the CDR3 is TGTGCCACCAGTGACCCCGGGACAGCTTTAGGCTACACCTTC. This codes for CATSDPGTALGYTF. J is TRBJ1-2 and V is TRBV24-1, with TRBD1 matching 7 bases. CDR1 is KGHDR, CDR2 SFDVKD, per germline. CDR3 length equals 14 residues. V shed 4 bases, J shed 8 bases, and the junction held 9 bases outside the gene matches.

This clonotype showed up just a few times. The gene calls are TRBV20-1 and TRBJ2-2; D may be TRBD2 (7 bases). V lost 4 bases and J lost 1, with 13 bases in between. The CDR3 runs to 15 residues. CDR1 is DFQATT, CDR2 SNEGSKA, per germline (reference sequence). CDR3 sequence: CSAKGGGRNTGELFF. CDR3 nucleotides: TGCAGTGCTAAGGGGGGCGGGAGGAACACCGGGGAGCTGTTTTTT.

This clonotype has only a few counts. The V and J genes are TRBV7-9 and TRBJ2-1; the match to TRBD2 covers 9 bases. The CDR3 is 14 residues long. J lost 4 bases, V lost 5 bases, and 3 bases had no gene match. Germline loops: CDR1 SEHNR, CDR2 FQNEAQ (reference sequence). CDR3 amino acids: CASSRTSEYNEQFF. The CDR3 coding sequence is TGTGCCAGCAGCCGGACTAGCGAATACAATGAGCAGTTCTTC.

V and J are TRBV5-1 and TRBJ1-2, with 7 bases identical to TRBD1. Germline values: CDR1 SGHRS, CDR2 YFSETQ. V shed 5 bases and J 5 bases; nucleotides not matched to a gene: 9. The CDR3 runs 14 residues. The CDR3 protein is CASSPTGIDYGYTF. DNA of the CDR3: TGCGCCAGCAGTCCGACAGGGATAGATTATGGCTACACCTTC.

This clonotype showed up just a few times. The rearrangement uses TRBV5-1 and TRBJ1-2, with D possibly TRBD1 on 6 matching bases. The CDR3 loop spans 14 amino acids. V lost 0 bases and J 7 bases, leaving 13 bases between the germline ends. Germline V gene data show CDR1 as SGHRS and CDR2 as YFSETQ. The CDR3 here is CASSLGGTLSGYTF. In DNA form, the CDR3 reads TGCGCCAGCAGCTTGGGGGGGACATTGTCTGGCTACACCTTC. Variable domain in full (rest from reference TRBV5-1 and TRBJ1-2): KAGVTQTPRYLIKTRGQQVTLSCSPISGHRSVSWYQQTPGQGLQFLFEYFSETQRNKGNFPGRFSGRQFSNSRSEMNVSTLELGDSALYLCASSLGGTLSGYTFGSGTRLTVV.

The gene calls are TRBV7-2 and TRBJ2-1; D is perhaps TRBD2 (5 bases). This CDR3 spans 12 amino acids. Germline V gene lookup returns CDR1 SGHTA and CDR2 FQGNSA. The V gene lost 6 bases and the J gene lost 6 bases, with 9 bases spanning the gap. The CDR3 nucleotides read TGTGCCAGCAGTCTCGGACTCAATGAGCAGTTCTTC. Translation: CASSLGLNEQFF.

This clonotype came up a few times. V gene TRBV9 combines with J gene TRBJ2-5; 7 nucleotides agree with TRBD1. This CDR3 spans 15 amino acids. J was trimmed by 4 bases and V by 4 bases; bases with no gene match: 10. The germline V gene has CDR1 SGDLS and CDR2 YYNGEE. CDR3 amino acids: CASSPQGQTGETQYF. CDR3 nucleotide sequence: TGTGCCAGCAGCCCCCAGGGACAGACAGGAGAGACCCAGTACTTC.

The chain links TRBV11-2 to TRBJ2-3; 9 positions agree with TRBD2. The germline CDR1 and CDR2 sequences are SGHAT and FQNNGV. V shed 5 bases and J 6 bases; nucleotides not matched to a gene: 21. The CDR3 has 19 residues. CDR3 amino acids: CASSLGLALAGLSRDTQYF. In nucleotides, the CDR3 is TGTGCCAGCAGCCTTGGACTAGCGCTGGCCGGGTTGAGTAGGGATACGCAGTATTTT.